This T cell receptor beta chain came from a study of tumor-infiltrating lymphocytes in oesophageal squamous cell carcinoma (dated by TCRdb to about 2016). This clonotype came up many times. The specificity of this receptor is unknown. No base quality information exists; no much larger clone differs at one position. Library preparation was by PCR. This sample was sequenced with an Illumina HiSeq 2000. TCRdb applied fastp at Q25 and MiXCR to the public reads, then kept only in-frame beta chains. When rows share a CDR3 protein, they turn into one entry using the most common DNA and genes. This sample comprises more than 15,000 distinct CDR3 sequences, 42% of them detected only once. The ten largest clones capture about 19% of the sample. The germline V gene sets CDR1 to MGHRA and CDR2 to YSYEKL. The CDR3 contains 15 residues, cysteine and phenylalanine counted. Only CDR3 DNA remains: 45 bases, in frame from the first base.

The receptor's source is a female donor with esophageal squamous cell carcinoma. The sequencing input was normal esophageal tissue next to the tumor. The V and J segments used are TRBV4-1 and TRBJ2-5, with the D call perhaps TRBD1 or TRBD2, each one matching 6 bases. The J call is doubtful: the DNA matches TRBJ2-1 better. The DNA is TGCGCCAGCAGCCAATCATGGGGGCGGGGCAATGAGCAGTTCTTC. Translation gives CASSQSWGRGNEQFF.